A selection of T cell receptor beta chains follows, all from one sample in a study of identical twins. From the 5' RACE reads, TCRdb called clonotypes with MiXCR, one entry per CDR3 protein. The data hold 500,000 to 600,000 distinct CDR3 sequences, with roughly a fifth observed a single time. This sample was also put to use in a study of T cells expressing NK-cell markers.

Sequencing used CD4+ T cells sorted from blood. The receptor set was obtained from a woman between 18 and 29 years old in good health. Both conserved end residues are part of each CDR3. The D gene is left open where the match is weak. Clone size is given for some rows only: seen once, a few or many times, or a class if the clone is expanded.

V	J	D	size	DNA	CDR3
TRBV9	TRBJ2-3	NA	few	TGTGCCAGCAGCGTAGCGCAGAGCACAGATACGCAGTATTTT	CASSVAQSTDTQYF
TRBV9	TRBJ2-3	TRBD2	NA	TGTGCCAGCAGTGCCGCCGTGGGACTAGGTTTTACGCAGTATTTT	CASSAAVGLGFTQYF
TRBV7-9	TRBJ2-6	NA	NA	TGTGCCAGCAGCTTAGGGGACAAGGGGACCTCGGACGTCCTGACTTTC	CASSLGDKGTSDVLTF
TRBV12-3/TRBV12-4	TRBJ1-2	NA	many	TGTGCCAGCAGCCAATCTAACTATGGCTACACCTTC	CASSQSNYGYTF
TRBV29-1	TRBJ2-3	NA	NA	TGCAGCGACGCGGACTACCGAAGCACAGATACGCAGTATTTT	CSDADYRSTDTQYF
TRBV7-2	TRBJ2-5	TRBD2	once	TGTGCCAGCAGCCGCGGGGCTAGCGGAGAAGAGACCCAGTACTTC	CASSRGASGEETQYF
TRBV6-1	TRBJ1-5	TRBD1	NA	TGTGCCAGCAGGACAGGGGACGTACGTCAGCCCCAGCATTTT	CASRTGDVRQPQHF
TRBV9	TRBJ1-5	NA	NA	TGTGCCAGCAGCGAGACGGTCGAGGGACCCCAGCATTTT	CASSETVEGPQHF
TRBV3-1	TRBJ2-7	NA	NA	TGTGCCAGCAGCCAAATAGGAGAGATGCACTTC	CASSQIGEMHF
TRBV20-1	TRBJ1-1	NA	NA	TGCAGTGCTAGAGATCAAGTCAGCCCGTACACTGAAGCTTTCTTT	CSARDQVSPYTEAFF
TRBV6-5	TRBJ1-6	NA	few	TGTGCCAGCAGTTACCGGGGACTGGGGCTGGGTTCACCCCTCCACTTT	CASSYRGLGLGSPLHF
TRBV20-1	TRBJ1-1	NA	few	TGCAGTGCATCCAGAAATACAGTGAACACTGAAGCTTTCTTT	CSASRNTVNTEAFF
TRBV5-1	TRBJ2-1	NA	NA	TGCGCCAGCATGTCAGGGGTTCTCAACGGCAATGAGCAGTTCTTC	CASMSGVLNGNEQFF
TRBV5-1	TRBJ1-1	NA	few	TGCGCCAGCAGCCCCGGGCCAGTAACGAACACTGAAGCTTTCTTT	CASSPGPVTNTEAFF
TRBV3-1	TRBJ2-1	NA	NA	TGTGCCAGCAGCCAAGGGGGTTCGGGCTCCTACAATGAGCAGTTCTTC	CASSQGGSGSYNEQFF
TRBV4-3	TRBJ2-3	TRBD2	few	TGCGCCAGCAGCCAACGGGAGGGCTATACGCAGTATTTT	CASSQREGYTQYF
TRBV5-5	TRBJ2-1	NA	many	TGTGCCAGCAGCAAGGGGGGTAGACTTTACAATGAGCAGTTCTTC	CASSKGGRLYNEQFF
TRBV19	TRBJ2-7	TRBD1	NA	TGTGCCAGTAGGCTTGGGACAGGGAAATACAATGAGCAGTACTTC	CASRLGTGKYNEQYF
TRBV20-1	TRBJ2-4	NA	NA	TGCAGTGCCCCAGGGGAAAACATTCAGTACTTC	CSAPGENIQYF
TRBV7-9	TRBJ1-1	NA	NA	TGTGCCAGCAGCTTAGATGTGTCGCGAGCTTTCTTT	CASSLDVSRAFF
TRBV29-1	TRBJ2-3	NA	few	TGCAGCGCCGTCGAAAGCACAGATACGCAGTATTTT	CSAVESTDTQYF
TRBV11-3	TRBJ2-7	NA	NA	TGTGCCAGCAGCCCCGGTCGGGGACCTAGCTCCTACGAGCAGTACTTC	CASSPGRGPSSYEQYF
TRBV4-3	TRBJ2-1	NA	many	TGCGCCAGCAGCCAAGCCGCAGCGTACAATGAGCAGTTCTTC	CASSQAAAYNEQFF
TRBV5-5	TRBJ1-3	NA	NA	TGTGCCAGCAGCCACCGCCAGGCTTCGGACTCTGGAAACACCATATATTTT	CASSHRQASDSGNTIYF
TRBV7-9	TRBJ2-1	NA	NA	TGTGCCAGCAGCTTAGAGTCGACTTTTAAGCTGTTCTTC	CASSLESTFKLFF
TRBV5-1	TRBJ2-7	TRBD1	few	TGCGCCAGCAGCGAGGGGGCTTCCGACTCCTACGAGCAGTACTTC	CASSEGASDSYEQYF
TRBV6-5	TRBJ2-5	TRBD2	few	TGTGCCAGCAGTTACGGGGGGGATCAGGAGACCCAGTACTTC	CASSYGGDQETQYF
TRBV7-2	TRBJ2-3	NA	NA	TGTGCCAGCAGCTTAAGCTGGGTTACAGATACGCAGTATTTT	CASSLSWVTDTQYF
TRBV18	TRBJ2-7	NA	few	TGTGCCAGCTCATCATTCGGGAGTTACGAGCAGTACTTC	CASSSFGSYEQYF
TRBV7-9	TRBJ2-3	NA	NA	TGTGCCAGCGACCAGGCAGATACGCAGTATTTT	CASDQADTQYF
TRBV6-5	TRBJ2-1	NA	NA	TGTGCCAGCAGTTACGCCCCTCAGGGGGGGTATGAGCAGTTCTTC	CASSYAPQGGYEQFF
TRBV12-3/TRBV12-4	TRBJ2-7	NA	NA	TGTGCCAGCAGTTGGAGTGGGGTGGTGGGAGAGCAGTACTTC	CASSWSGVVGEQYF
TRBV20-1	TRBJ1-1	NA	NA	TGCAGTGCTAGGGGCAGGGCGTACACTGAAGCTTTCTTT	CSARGRAYTEAFF
TRBV20-1	TRBJ2-5	TRBD1	few	TGCAGTGCTAGAGGACAGGGGAAAAGAGAAAAGACCCAGTACTTC	CSARGQGKREKTQYF
TRBV2	TRBJ1-1	TRBD1	NA	TGTGCCAGCATTTTCGACAGGGGGCTTACTGAAGCTTTCTTT	CASIFDRGLTEAFF
TRBV5-1	TRBJ2-4	TRBD1	many	TGCGCCAGCAGCCCAGGGGGTACAAACATTCAGTACTTC	CASSPGGTNIQYF
TRBV6-2/TRBV6-3	TRBJ1-2	NA	NA	TGTGCCAGCAAGGCAGGGACGACGGGGGTCGAAGCTAACTATGGCTACACCTTC	CASKAGTTGVEANYGYTF
TRBV20-1	TRBJ2-7	TRBD1	few	TGCAGTGCTAGAGTTGACAGGGTTGTGTCCTACGAGCAGTACTTC	CSARVDRVVSYEQYF
TRBV12-3/TRBV12-4	TRBJ2-7	NA	many	TGTGCCAGCAGTTTAGCGGGAGAAGACGAGCAGTACTTC	CASSLAGEDEQYF
TRBV7-6	TRBJ1-1	NA	NA	TGTGCCAGCAGCCTCTCGATAGGCACTGAAGCTTTCTTT	CASSLSIGTEAFF
TRBV7-9	TRBJ1-1	NA	NA	TGTGCCAGCAGCTTAGGATCCAATGGGGGAGCTTTCTTT	CASSLGSNGGAFF
TRBV12-3/TRBV12-4	TRBJ2-1	NA	many	TGTGCCAGCAGTACAGGGTTTTGGTACAATGAGCAGTTCTTC	CASSTGFWYNEQFF
TRBV5-1	TRBJ1-1	NA	few	TGCGCCAGCAGCCGCGGGACGGACACTGAAGCTTTCTTT	CASSRGTDTEAFF
TRBV7-6	TRBJ2-3	NA	NA	TGTGCCAGCAGCCCAAAAGGGTCCGCGGATACGCAGTATTTT	CASSPKGSADTQYF
TRBV7-2	TRBJ1-6	TRBD1	NA	TGTGCCAGCAGCTTAGCTGGGACAGCCAATTCACCCCTCCACTTT	CASSLAGTANSPLHF
TRBV19	TRBJ2-1	TRBD2	NA	TGTGCCAGTAGTACATTAGCGGGGGGCGCGGGTAATGAGCAGTTCTTC	CASSTLAGGAGNEQFF
TRBV3-1	TRBJ1-1	NA	NA	TGTGCCAGCAGCCATAATTGGGGGAACACTGAAGCTTTCTTT	CASSHNWGNTEAFF
TRBV19	TRBJ2-7	NA	NA	TGTGCCAGTAGTAGGACAGTGTACCAATCCTACGAGCAGTACTTC	CASSRTVYQSYEQYF